These 22 T cell receptor beta chains came from one sample sequenced in a study of neurological immune-mediated disorders. Sample time point: longitudinal time-point 1 (baseline). TCRdb re-derived calls from the 5' RACE reads in MiXCR, one entry per CDR3 protein. Of 40,000 or so distinct CDR3 sequences listed, under 4% are singletons. The sequenced sample consisted of PBMCs. The receptor set was obtained from a woman aged 55-69 years with multiple sclerosis.

Many counts were recorded for this clonotype. This chain links TRBV7-8 with TRBJ2-1; D is tentatively TRBD1 or TRBD2 (5 bases each). The germline V gene encodes CDR1 SGHVS and CDR2 FQNEAQ. Trimming cost V 0 bases and J 8 bases, with 14 bases left between them. The CDR3 has 15 residues. The CDR3 coding sequence is TGTGCCAGCAGCTTAGCGGGGGTTCTAGGGGATGAGCAGTTCTTC. Its translation: CASSLAGVLGDEQFF.

As regards this clonotype: Since a much larger clone is just one base distant, this may be a read error. The rearrangement joins TRBV7-6 to TRBJ2-7; D may be TRBD1 (6 bases). CDR1 SGHVS and CDR2 FNYEAQ come from the germline V gene. The CDR3 consists of 17 residues. Trimming stripped 2 bases from V and 2 bases from J, with 19 bases between. The CDR3 DNA sequence: TGTGCCAGCAGCTTAACCCATCCCGGGACACGACCCTACGAGCAGTACTTC. Translated: CASSLTHPGTRPYEQYF.

This clonotype was counted at least ten times. The genes are TRBV29-1 and TRBJ2-5; 7 nucleotides line up with TRBD1. The CDR3 is 14 amino acids. J lost 4 bases, V lost 2 bases, and 7 bases had no gene match. Germline V gives CDR1 SQVTM, CDR2 ANQGSEA. The CDR3 DNA reads TGCAGCGTTGAACATCCGACAGGGCCAGAGACCCAGTACTTC. This translates into CSVEHPTGPETQYF.

This clonotype was detected many times. V usage is TRBV20-1 and J usage is TRBJ2-2; TRBD1 matches 7 bases. V lost 0 bases and J lost 1; bases outside the gene matches: 11. CDR1 and CDR2 from the germline V gene are DFQATT and SNEGSKA (reference sequence). This CDR3 region has 18 residues. CDR3 nucleotides: TGCAGTGCTAGAGATCCCCCCAGGACAGGCAAGAACACCGGGGAGCTGTTTTTT. Its protein is CSARDPPRTGKNTGELFF.

This clonotype was seen ten or more times. The rearrangement uses TRBV20-1 and TRBJ2-5, with a possible D match to TRBD1 (5 bases). The CDR3 is made up of 14 amino acids. Trimming pared 4 bases from V and 5 bases from J, leaving 17 bases between. The germline V gene has CDR1 DFQATT and CDR2 SNEGSKA (reference sequence). CDR3 in DNA: TGCAGTGCTACCCTTAGGAAGGGGTTGGAGACCCAGTACTTC. Translating gives CSATLRKGLETQYF.

In its sample, this clonotype was seen many times. The chain joins TRBV27 to TRBJ1-1, with 7 bases identical to TRBD1. V was clipped by 7 bases and J by 5 bases; unmatched bases: 10. The length of the CDR3 is 14 residues. Germline CDR1 MNHEY, CDR2 SMNVEV (reference sequence). The CDR3, as DNA: TGTGCCAGCACCTCAACAGGGGTAAGGACTGAAGCTTTCTTT. Translation gives CASTSTGVRTEAFF.

This clonotype was detected many times. CDR3 in amino acids: CATSDTGTGGDEQFF. The CDR3 DNA reads as TGTGCCACCAGTGACACCGGGACAGGGGGGGATGAGCAGTTCTTC. The genes are TRBV24-1 and TRBJ2-1; 11 nucleotides agree with TRBD1. V lost 4 bases to trimming and J lost 8 bases; unmatched junction nucleotides: 6. The CDR3 has 15 residues. In germline, CDR1 is KGHDR, CDR2 SFDVKD.

This clonotype was seen repeatedly, ten times or more. The rearrangement uses TRBV9 and TRBJ1-1; D possibly corresponds to TRBD1 (6 bases). The CDR3 extends over 15 amino acids. Germline values: CDR1 SGDLS, CDR2 YYNGEE. V lost 3 bases and J lost 0, with 12 bases in between. CDR3: CASSEYGQLNTEAFF. The DNA of the CDR3 is TGTGCCAGCAGCGAGTACGGACAGTTGAACACTGAAGCTTTCTTT.

This clonotype was counted ten times or more. The J gene is TRBJ2-6, the V gene TRBV20-1, with no clear D. CDR3 size: 15 residues. Per germline, CDR1 DFQATT and CDR2 SNEGSKA (reference sequence). V was clipped by 3 bases and J by 0 bases, with 9 bases between them. The CDR3 DNA sequence: TGCAGTGCTAGTTACGTCGGCTCTGGGGCCAACGTCCTGACTTTC. Encoded protein: CSASYVGSGANVLTF.

This clonotype was detected ten times or more. The chain has TRBV2 and TRBJ1-6, with a tentative D call TRBD1 (5 bases). The CDR3 is made up of 14 amino acids. Trimming removed 8 bases from V and 10 bases from J, with 18 bases in between. CDR1 SNHLY and CDR2 FYNNEI come from the germline V gene. DNA of the CDR3: TGTGCCAGCCGACTTCGGGGGGAGGGCTCACCCCTCCACTTT. Its translation: CASRLRGEGSPLHF.

This clonotype was seen many times. V gene TRBV5-1 combines with J gene TRBJ2-2; a weak D match, TRBD2 (5 bases). Between the trimmed V and J ends, which lost 0 bases and 7 bases, there was a span of 16 bases. CDR1 is SGHRS, CDR2 YFSETQ, per germline. This CDR3 has 16 residues. The CDR3 loop is CASSLAQSGVGGELFF. The CDR3 DNA reads TGCGCCAGCAGCTTGGCCCAATCCGGGGTCGGCGGGGAGCTGTTTTTT.

This clonotype was counted ten times or more. The chain recombines TRBV6-5 with TRBJ1-1, with a tentative D call TRBD1 (5 bases). Germline lookup yields CDR1 MNHEY and CDR2 SVGAGI. This CDR3 spans 15 amino acids. V lost 5 bases and J lost 1, with 14 bases in between. The CDR3 sequence is CASSQTGTENTEAFF. As DNA, the CDR3 is TGTGCCAGCAGTCAAACCGGGACGGAGAACACTGAAGCTTTCTTT.

In this sample, this clonotype turned up many times. This chain joins TRBV16 and TRBJ2-1; TRBD2 agrees at 12 bases. This CDR3 has 17 residues. V lost 4 bases, J lost 6 bases, and 10 bases stayed unmatched. Per the germline V gene, CDR1 is KGHSY and CDR2 is FQNENV. In DNA, the CDR3 is TGTGCCAGCAGCCTCTTTACTAGCGGGGGGAAGGCCAATGAGCAGTTCTTC. This gives the protein CASSLFTSGGKANEQFF. Drawing the rest from reference TRBV16 and TRBJ2-1, the complete variable domain is GEEVAQTPKHLVRGEGQKAKLYCAPIKGHSYVFWYQQVLKNEFKFLISFQNENVFDETGMPKERFSAKCLPNSPCSLEIQATKLEDSAVYFCASSLFTSGGKANEQFFGPGTRLTVL.

This clonotype was observed many times. This sequence joins TRBV5-6 and TRBJ1-2; 11 positions match TRBD1. This CDR3 has 14 amino acids. J lost 7 bases, V lost 4 bases, and 6 bases had no gene match. CDR1 is SGHDT, CDR2 YYEEEE, per germline. CDR3 amino acids: CASSPDRGLGGYTF. As DNA, the CDR3 is TGTGCCAGCAGCCCGGACAGGGGGCTTGGTGGCTACACCTTC.

This clonotype has a count of ten or more. This chain joins TRBV3-1 and TRBJ2-2, with 9 bases matching TRBD1. This CDR3 spans 14 amino acids. CDR1 and CDR2 (germline): LGHDT, YNNKEL (reference sequence). V lost 4 bases and J lost 7; bases outside the gene matches: 4. The CDR3 nucleotides read TGTGCCAGCAGCCTTACAGGGGGCAACGGGGAGCTGTTTTTT. Translating it yields CASSLTGGNGELFF.

This clonotype was recorded many times. The chain recombines TRBV6-6 with TRBJ2-5; D possibly uses TRBD1 or TRBD2 (7 bases each). The CDR3 contains 18 residues. In germline, CDR1 is MNHNY, CDR2 SVGAGI (reference sequence). The V end lost 2 bases, the J end lost 0 bases, and 19 bases lay between the germline ends. The CDR3 bases are TGTGCCAGCAGTTACAGACCCAGGGGAGGGGGCTACCAAGAGACCCAGTACTTC. This gives the protein CASSYRPRGGGYQETQYF.

This clonotype was seen many times. The chain carries TRBV7-2 and TRBJ1-5; D is unresolved. CDR3 size: 13 residues. The germline V gene has CDR1 SGHTA and CDR2 FQGNSA. Between the trimmed V and J ends, which lost 5 bases and 1 base, there was a span of 6 bases. The DNA of the CDR3 is TGTGCCAGCAGCCCACAGAGCAATCAGCCCCAGCATTTT. It encodes CASSPQSNQPQHF.

This clonotype was observed at least ten times. J is TRBJ2-5 and V is TRBV7-8, with D unresolved. The CDR3 totals 13 residues. Trimming stripped 5 bases from V and 5 bases from J, with 12 bases between. The germline gives CDR1 SGHVS, CDR2 FQNEAQ. The CDR3 protein is CASSKTLGETQYF. The DNA of the CDR3 is TGTGCCAGCAGCAAAACCCTAGGGGAGACCCAGTACTTC.

This clonotype came up many times. The chain employs TRBV20-1 and TRBJ2-1, with 13 bases identical to TRBD2. Germline assignment: CDR1 DFQATT and CDR2 SNEGSKA (reference sequence). V shed 5 bases and J 4 bases; nucleotides not matched to a gene: 5. The CDR3 runs 15 residues. CDR3 nucleotide sequence: TGCAGTGCTCACCCGACTAGCGGGGGGTACAATGAGCAGTTCTTC. Amino acids: CSAHPTSGGYNEQFF.

In this sample, this clonotype turned up many times. The rearrangement uses TRBV20-1 and TRBJ1-5; D remains ambiguous. The length of the CDR3 is 15 residues. V shed 4 bases and J shed 1 base, with 14 bases lying between them. Germline loops: CDR1 DFQATT, CDR2 SNEGSKA (reference sequence). CDR3 DNA sequence: TGCAGTGCTATTAGACTCCCGAACAGCAATCAGCCCCAGCATTTT. It specifies CSAIRLPNSNQPQHF.

The sample holds many counts of this clonotype. This chain connects TRBV28 to TRBJ2-7; D call uncertain. This CDR3 spans 14 amino acids. Trimming cost V 8 bases and J 0 bases, with 14 bases left between them. Looked up from germline, CDR1 is MDHEN and CDR2 is SYDVKM. This CDR3 is CASFDSGRSYEQYF. The CDR3 DNA sequence: TGTGCCAGCTTTGACTCTGGACGCTCCTACGAGCAGTACTTC.

The sample holds many counts of this clonotype. The CDR3 bases are TGTGCCAGCGGGAGAGAACCTGCTGGAAACACCATATATTTT. It translates to CASGREPAGNTIYF. This chain uses TRBV6-6 with TRBJ1-3; D gene unclear. The CDR3 runs to 14 residues. V lost 8 bases to trimming and J lost 2 bases, with 13 bases between them. Germline assignment: CDR1 MNHNY and CDR2 SVGAGI (reference sequence).